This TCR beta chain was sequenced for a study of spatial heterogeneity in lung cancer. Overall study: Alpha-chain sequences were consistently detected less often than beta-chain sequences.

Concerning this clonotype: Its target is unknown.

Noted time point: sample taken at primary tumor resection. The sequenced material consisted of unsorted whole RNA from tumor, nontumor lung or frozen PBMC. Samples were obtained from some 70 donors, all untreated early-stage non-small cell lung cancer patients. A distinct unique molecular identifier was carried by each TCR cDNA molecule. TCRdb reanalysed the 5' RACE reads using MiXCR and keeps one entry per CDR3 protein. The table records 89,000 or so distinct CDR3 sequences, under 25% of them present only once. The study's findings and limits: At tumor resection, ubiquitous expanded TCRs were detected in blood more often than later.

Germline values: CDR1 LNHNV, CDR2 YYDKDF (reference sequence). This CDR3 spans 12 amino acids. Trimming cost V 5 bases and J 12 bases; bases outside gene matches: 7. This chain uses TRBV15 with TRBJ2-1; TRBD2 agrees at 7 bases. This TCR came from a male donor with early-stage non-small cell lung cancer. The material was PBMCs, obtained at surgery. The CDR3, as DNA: TGTGCCACCAGCGGCGGGCGGGGGTTGCAGTTCTTC. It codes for CATSGGRGLQFF.